The 27 T cell receptor beta chains in this list originate from one sample, sequenced in a study of T cells in narcolepsy. Some clones are missing from TCRdb's copy, which holds only in-frame ones; the method was immunoSEQ multiplex PCR. Seen here are some 10,000 clones, 90% to 95% observed once, and the top ten hold more than 0.95%. Sequenced sample: CD45RA- memory CD4+ T cells from PBMCs. All receptors derive from a human donor with narcolepsy.

This clone was detected once. The chain has TRBV4-1 and TRBJ2-5; D is undetermined. Germline CDR1 is MGHRA and CDR2 is YSYEKL. CDR3 length equals 15 residues. The V and J ends lost 2 bases and 4 bases respectively, with 14 bases between them. The CDR3 sequence: CASSQYLGTPETQYF. The CDR3 DNA is TGCGCCAGCAGCCAATACTTAGGTACGCCAGAGACCCAGTACTTC.

The chain joins TRBV27 to TRBJ2-3; TRBD2 agrees at 9 bases. The trim removed 5 bases at V and 7 bases at J, leaving 16 bases unmatched. Germline values: CDR1 MNHEY, CDR2 SMNVEV (reference sequence). The CDR3 is made up of 17 amino acids. The CDR3 DNA is TGTGCCAGCAGTCCCTCAGGATGGGCGGGGGGGCTGAATACGCAGTATTTT. Encoded protein: CASSPSGWAGGLNTQYF.

This chain links TRBV15 with TRBJ2-1; 8 bases match TRBD2. The trim removed 0 bases at V and 6 bases at J, leaving 10 bases unmatched. Per the germline V gene, CDR1 is LNHNV and CDR2 is YYDKDF (reference sequence). The length of the CDR3 is 17 residues. In DNA, the CDR3 is TGTGCCACCAGCAGAGATGTTGGGACTAGTCTTCCCAATGAGCAGTTCTTC. Protein sequence: CATSRDVGTSLPNEQFF. The full variable domain, with the rest looked up from reference TRBV15 and TRBJ2-1, is DAMVIQNPRYQVTQFGKPVTLSCSQTLNHNVMYWYQQKSSQAPKLLFHYYDKDFNNEADTPDNFQSRRPNTSFCFLDIRSPGLGDTAMYLCATSRDVGTSLPNEQFFGPGTRLTVL.

This clone was recorded only once. V and J are TRBV15 and TRBJ2-5; D call uncertain. The CDR3 consists of 13 residues. The V gene lost 7 bases and the J gene lost 3 bases, with 12 bases spanning the gap. CDR1 LNHNV and CDR2 YYDKDF come from the germline V gene (reference sequence). CDR3 protein: CATTIGREETQYF. CDR3 sequence (DNA): TGTGCCACCACCATAGGCAGAGAAGAGACCCAGTACTTC.

This chain connects TRBV9 to TRBJ2-7, with 7 bases aligning to TRBD2. This CDR3 contains 16 residues. The ends lost 1 base at V and 3 bases at J; junction bases unmatched: 10. From germline, CDR1 is SGDLS and CDR2 YYNGEE. The CDR3 DNA sequence: TGTGCCAGCAGCGTATCTATAGCGGGTAACTACTACGAGCAGTACTTC. Translation gives CASSVSIAGNYYEQYF. Full variable domain (rest looked up from reference TRBV9 and TRBJ2-7): DSGVTQTPKHLITATGQRVTLRCSPRSGDLSVYWYQQSLDQGLQFLIQYYNGEERAKGNILERFSAQQFPDLHSELNLSSLELGDSALYFCASSVSIAGNYYEQYFGPGTRLTVT.

This clone was picked up one time. The V and J genes are TRBV18 and TRBJ2-6; D is ambiguous. CDR3 length: 16 residues. From germline, CDR1 is KGHSH and CDR2 LQKENI. Trimming took 4 bases from V and 0 from J, leaving 10 bases between them. The CDR3 sequence is CASSQALSSGANVLTF. As DNA, the CDR3 is TGTGCCAGCTCACAGGCGCTCAGCTCTGGGGCCAACGTCCTGACTTTC.

The J gene is TRBJ2-2, the V gene TRBV10-3, with TRBD2 identical over 13 bases. Per germline, CDR1 ENHRY and CDR2 SYGVKD. J gave up 6 bases and V 10 bases, and 5 bases lay outside the gene matches. The CDR3 loop spans 14 amino acids. In DNA, the CDR3 is TGTGCCAGCTGGACTAGCGGGGGACCCGGGGAGCTGTTTTTT. Its protein is CASWTSGGPGELFF.

The rearrangement joins TRBV5-1 to TRBJ1-1; 8 bases are shared with TRBD1. The CDR3 length is 12 residues. The ends lost 6 bases at V and 5 bases at J; junction bases unmatched: 3. The germline V gene has CDR1 SGHRS and CDR2 YFSETQ. In DNA form, the CDR3 reads TGCGCCAGCAAGAACAGGGGGACTGAAGCTTTCTTT. Encoded protein: CASKNRGTEAFF.

The chain links TRBV6-5 to TRBJ1-5, with D perhaps matching TRBD1 (5 bases). The CDR3 spans 14 residues. V lost 2 bases and J 2 bases, leaving 7 bases between the germline ends. CDR1 and CDR2 (germline): MNHEY, SVGAGI. CDR3 nucleotides: TGTGCCAGCAGTTACGTAGGGGGCAATCAGCCCCAGCATTTT. It codes for CASSYVGGNQPQHF.

On this clone itself: The same CDR3 also results from other DNA sequences found in this sample. The chain joins TRBV11-3 to TRBJ2-7, with TRBD1 identical over 8 bases. V shed 9 bases, J shed 1 base, and the junction held 11 bases outside the gene matches. This CDR3 contains 15 residues. Germline V gene sequence: CDR1 SGHNT, CDR2 YENEEA. CDR3 in DNA: TGTGCCAGTAGGGGGACAGGACTCCGTTCCTACGAGCAGTACTTC. This translates into CASRGTGLRSYEQYF.

The rearrangement links TRBV21-1 to TRBJ1-6. TRBV21-1 is a pseudogene segment. The CDR3 length is 14 residues. The CDR3 loop is CASSKRSYNSPLHF. The CDR3 nucleotides are TGTGCCAGCAGCAAGCGCTCCTATAATTCACCCCTCCACTTT.

The chain carries TRBV10-3 and TRBJ1-3, with D perhaps TRBD1 (5 bases). The V end was cut by 6 bases, the J end by 2 bases, with 8 bases between. This CDR3 comprises 13 residues. Germline V lookup: CDR1 ENHRY, CDR2 SYGVKD. The DNA of the CDR3 is TGTGCCATCAGGGGGCCGGCTGGAAACACCATATATTTT. It is translated as CAIRGPAGNTIYF.

The chain employs TRBV6-5 and TRBJ1-2, with 7 positions matching TRBD1. Looked up from germline, CDR1 is MNHEY and CDR2 is SVGAGI. The CDR3 has 14 amino acids. Trimming took 5 bases from V and 4 from J; bases not matched to a gene: 7. In DNA, the CDR3 is TGTGCCAGCAGTATAGCCGGGACAGCCTATGGCTACACCTTC. Protein product: CASSIAGTAYGYTF.

This clone was detected only a few times. The rearrangement uses TRBV19 and TRBJ1-3; D uncertain. V was trimmed by 4 bases and J by 0 bases, leaving 16 bases between them. Germline V CDR1 and CDR2: LNHDA, SQIVND (reference sequence). This CDR3 is 17 amino acids long. The CDR3 DNA is TGTGCCAGTAGTACACCCGTGGGCACCTACTCTGGAAACACCATATATTTT. Residues: CASSTPVGTYSGNTIYF.

The chain joins TRBV29-1 to TRBJ2-7, with 11 bases lining up with TRBD2. V shed 4 bases, J shed 4 bases, and the junction held 3 bases outside the gene matches. Germline CDR1 reads SQVTM; CDR2 reads ANQGSEA. CDR3 length: 13 residues. CDR3 coding DNA: TGCAGCGTTGGACTAGCGGGACTATACGAGCAGTACTTC. Amino acids: CSVGLAGLYEQYF.

The V and J genes are TRBV7-2 and TRBJ2-1, with D perhaps matching TRBD2 (6 bases). Trimming removed 4 bases from V and 9 bases from J, with 22 bases in between. The length of the CDR3 is 16 residues. Germline V gene sequence: CDR1 SGHTA, CDR2 FQGNSA. For the CDR3, the DNA is TGTGCCAGCAGCTCCCAGACTAGTTTGTCCCCCCTTGAGCAGTTCTTC. Amino acid sequence: CASSSQTSLSPLEQFF.

The chain has TRBV5-6 and TRBJ1-6; the D is unclear. Germline CDR1 SGHDT, CDR2 YYEEEE. The CDR3 runs 17 residues. V lost 3 bases, J lost 0 bases, and 13 bases lay in between. Here the CDR3 reads CASSSSGRDSYNSPLHF. CDR3 bases: TGTGCCAGCAGCTCTTCTGGGAGGGACTCCTATAATTCACCCCTCCACTTT.

The chain carries TRBV19 and TRBJ2-1; D is unresolved. There are 16 residues in the CDR3. V lost 0 bases, J lost 5 bases, and 14 bases lay in between. The V gene's germline CDR1 is LNHDA and CDR2 SQIVND (reference sequence). In DNA form, the CDR3 reads TGTGCCAGTAGTATAGAGCGAACCTTCGCCAACAATGAGCAGTTCTTC. Translating gives CASSIERTFANNEQFF.

The gene calls are TRBV5-6 and TRBJ2-1; the D is unclear. Trimming left V 1 base short and J 2 bases short, with 4 bases between. Germline V gene sequence: CDR1 SGHDT, CDR2 YYEEEE. The CDR3 has 13 amino acids. The CDR3 DNA follows: TGTGCCAGCAGCTTGCGGACCTACAATGAGCAGTTCTTC. Its translation: CASSLRTYNEQFF. Combining the CDR3 with reference TRBV5-6 and TRBJ2-1 gives the whole variable domain DAGVTQSPTHLIKTRGQQVTLRCSPKSGHDTVSWYQQALGQGPQFIFQYYEEEERQRGNFPDRFSGHQFPNYSSELNVNALLLGDSALYLCASSLRTYNEQFFGPGTRLTVL.

The chain combines TRBV5-5 with TRBJ2-7; D may be TRBD1 (5 bases). Trimming cost V 0 bases and J 7 bases, with 17 bases left between them. The CDR3 runs to 15 residues. Germline V CDR1 and CDR2: SGHKS, YYEKEE (reference sequence). In DNA form, the CDR3 reads TGTGCCAGCAGCTTGGTAGGGGCAGAAAAGGGTGAGCAGTACTTC. Translating gives CASSLVGAEKGEQYF.

The V call is TRBV18, the J call TRBJ1-1; possible D gene TRBD1, 5 bases. Per germline, CDR1 KGHSH and CDR2 LQKENI. The CDR3 is made up of 14 amino acids. Trimming took 2 bases from V and 3 from J, leaving 10 bases between them. This chain's CDR3 is CASSPTRGDTEAFF. CDR3 in DNA: TGTGCCAGCTCACCAACACGGGGGGACACTGAAGCTTTCTTT.

The V gene is TRBV4-3, the J gene TRBJ1-6; D is uncertain. Germline values: CDR1 LGHNA, CDR2 YSLEER. The CDR3 consists of 13 residues. V was pared by 1 base and J by 11 bases, with 9 bases between. In DNA, the CDR3 is TGCGCCAGCAGCCAAGGTATTCTGACACCCCTCCACTTT. Protein: CASSQGILTPLHF.

V gene TRBV7-9 combines with J gene TRBJ2-3, with TRBD1 as a possible D gene (7 bases). V shed 1 base and J shed 2 bases, with 16 bases lying between them. Germline CDR1 and CDR2: SEHNR and FQNEAQ (reference sequence). This CDR3 has 17 residues. The CDR3 reads CASSLVMAGGFTDTQYF. As DNA, the CDR3 is TGTGCCAGCAGCTTAGTAATGGCAGGGGGGTTCACAGATACGCAGTATTTT.

The V gene is TRBV11-1, the J gene TRBJ1-1; no definite D call. The V and J ends lost 4 bases and 4 bases respectively, with 13 bases between them. CDR1 is SGHAT, CDR2 FQDESV, per germline (reference sequence). This CDR3 has 14 amino acids. The CDR3 DNA follows: TGTGCCAGCAGCTCGCTGAATAGTGGCACTGAAGCTTTCTTT. Amino acids: CASSSLNSGTEAFF. The variable domain in full, completed from reference TRBV11-1 and TRBJ1-1, reads EAEVAQSPRYKITEKSQAVAFWCDPISGHATLYWYRQILGQGPELLVQFQDESVVDDSQLPKDRFSAERLKGVDSTLKIQPAELGDSAMYLCASSSLNSGTEAFFGQGTRLTVV.

Concerning this clone itself: The sample holds other DNA sequences that translate to the same CDR3. This sequence joins TRBV5-1 and TRBJ2-4; 13 positions match TRBD2. The V and J ends lost 2 bases and 8 bases, in that order; junction bases with no gene match: 4. Germline V gives CDR1 SGHRS, CDR2 YFSETQ. CDR3 size: 15 residues. The CDR3 protein is CASSFTSGGADIQYF. In DNA form, the CDR3 reads TGCGCCAGCAGCTTCACTAGCGGGGGGGCCGACATTCAGTACTTC.

The J gene is TRBJ1-6, the V gene TRBV5-1, with a weak D call TRBD1 (5 bases). With 0 bases removed from V and 6 bases from J, the gap between germline ends came to 7 bases. This CDR3 contains 14 residues. CDR1 SGHRS and CDR2 YFSETQ come from the germline V gene. CDR3 nucleotide sequence: TGCGCCAGCAGCTTGGCTGGGGCTAATTCACCCCTCCACTTT. It is translated as CASSLAGANSPLHF.

The chain joins TRBV19 to TRBJ1-1, with TRBD1 matching 7 bases. CDR3 length: 14 amino acids. The trim removed 8 bases at V and 6 bases at J, leaving 12 bases unmatched. The germline V gene has CDR1 LNHDA and CDR2 SQIVND (reference sequence). This CDR3 is CASQGTVKTAEAFF. The CDR3 DNA reads as TGTGCCAGTCAAGGGACAGTTAAAACGGCTGAAGCTTTCTTT. The full variable domain, completed using reference TRBV19 and TRBJ1-1, is DGGITQSPKYLFRKEGQNVTLSCEQNLNHDAMYWYRQDPGQGLRLIYYSQIVNDFQKGDIAEGYSVSREKKESFPLTVTSAQKNPTAFYLCASQGTVKTAEAFFGQGTRLTVV.